This T cell receptor beta chain was sequenced in a study of blood T cell repertoires in COVID-19. The CDR3 extends over 16 amino acids. The germline V gene encodes CDR1 SGHAT and CDR2 FQDESV (reference sequence). Between the trimmed V and J ends, which lost 5 bases and 1 base, there was a span of 15 bases. Study processing details: Estimates of nucleated cell counts were drawn from the amplification of reference gene primers. The table came from immunoSEQ multiplex PCR; TCRdb's copy has only in-frame clones and leaves some out. V, J and clone size are those of that table, while D and trimming were read from the DNA. The sample holds about 64,000 clones, more than 75% seen once. Enrolled through a virtual design, the participants were between 18 and 89 years of age and came from about two dozen US areas. Cohorts were determined from participant-reported clinical history. Cohort 3 donors counted as recovered after two negative PCRs, clearance, or resolved symptoms.

This receptor was taken from a woman between 40 and 55 years old who had recovered from COVID-19. The material sequenced was PBMCs or T cells enriched from blood (not recorded which). The chain is built from TRBV11-1 and TRBJ2-4, with TRBD2 as a possible D gene (6 bases). The CDR3 sequence is CASSPGGAGAKNIQYF. Here the CDR3 DNA reads TGTGCCAGCAGCCCAGGAGGGGCCGGGGCCAAAAACATTCAGTACTTC.